This T cell receptor (beta chain) appears in the sequencing data of a study of blood T cell repertoires in COVID-19. Background on the study: Spain, Italy and the United States supplied samples that represented acute and convalescent COVID-19. From T cells, B-cell-depleted T cells, or PBMCs came the material, which was cDNA or gDNA.

Per the authors' pipeline: Amplified reference gene primers provided the basis for estimating nucleated cell counts. TCRdb's table, derived via immunoSEQ multiplex PCR, lists solely in-frame clones and lacks some. V and J calls and clone size are those listed in that table; D and trimming were worked out from the DNA. In the table there are 90,000 to 150,000 clones, almost 90% of which are singletons. The origin of this receptor is a woman between 45 and 60 years old with active or convalescent COVID-19. The sequencing sample was made of peripheral blood.

The CDR3 DNA follows: TGTGCCAGCAGTTCCCGAGGACAGGTCCTACTGAGTACCTACGAGCAGTACTTC. It translates to CASSSRGQVLLSTYEQYF. The gene calls are TRBV6-8 and TRBJ2-7; TRBD1 agrees at 7 bases. Trimming at V came to 4 bases and at J to 2 bases, leaving 17 bases not matched to a gene. The CDR3 spans 18 residues. The V gene's germline CDR1 is MNHGY and CDR2 SAAAGT.